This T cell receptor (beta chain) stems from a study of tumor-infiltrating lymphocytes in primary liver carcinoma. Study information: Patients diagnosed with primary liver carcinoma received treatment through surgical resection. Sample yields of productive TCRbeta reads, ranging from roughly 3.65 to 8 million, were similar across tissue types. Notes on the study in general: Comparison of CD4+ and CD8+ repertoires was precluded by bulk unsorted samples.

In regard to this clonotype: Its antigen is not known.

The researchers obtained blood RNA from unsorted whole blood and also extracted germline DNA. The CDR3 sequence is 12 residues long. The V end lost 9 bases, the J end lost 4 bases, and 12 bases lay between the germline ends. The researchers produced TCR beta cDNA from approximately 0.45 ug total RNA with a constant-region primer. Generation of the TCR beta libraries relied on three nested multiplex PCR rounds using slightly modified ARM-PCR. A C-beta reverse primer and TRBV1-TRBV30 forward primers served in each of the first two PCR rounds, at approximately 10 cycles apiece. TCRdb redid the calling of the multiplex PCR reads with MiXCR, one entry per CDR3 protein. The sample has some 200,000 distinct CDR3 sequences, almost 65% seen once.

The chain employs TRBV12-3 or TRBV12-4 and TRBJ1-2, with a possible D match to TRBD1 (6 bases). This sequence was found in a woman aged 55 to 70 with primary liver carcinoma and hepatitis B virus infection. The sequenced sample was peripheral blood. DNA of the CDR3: TGTGCCAGAAGCATAGGGGGCTATGGCTACACCTTC. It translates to CARSIGGYGYTF.